Shown below are 2 T cell receptor beta chains from a single sample sequenced in a study of T-cell memory formation after mild COVID-19 (TCRdb year 2021). Library preparation employed 5' RACE. Data came from an Illumina NovaSeq 6000. The raw public reads went through TCRdb reprocessing: fastp at Q25, MiXCR clone calling, in-frame beta chains kept. Rows merge per CDR3 protein into single entries with the most common DNA and genes. The sample profile shows around 400,000 distinct CDR3 sequences; less than 25% of them were found once. Jointly, the top ten make up 8.8% of the sample. What was sequenced was PBMCs or a T cell subset sorted from them (not recorded which). The receptor set was obtained from an adult woman who had mild COVID-19 (a few samples of this study predate the infection). The sample titles of this study are shuffled in the database, so cell type and time point are left out; the donor was told from shared clones.

This clonotype appeared a few times. The chain is built from TRBV7-2 and TRBJ1-4; tentative D call: TRBD1 (5 bases). Trimming stripped 1 base from V and 5 bases from J, with 11 bases between. Germline V lookup: CDR1 SGHTA, CDR2 FQGNSA. The CDR3 totals 15 residues. The CDR3 spells CASSLGGSLNEKLFF. The CDR3 DNA reads TGTGCCAGCAGCTTAGGGGGCAGCCTAAATGAAAAACTGTTTTTT.

The table lists this clonotype with a few counts. The rearrangement links TRBV5-4 to TRBJ2-1, with D possibly called TRBD1 or TRBD2 (6 bases each). The CDR3 is 17 amino acids. Germline assignment: CDR1 SGHNT and CDR2 YYREEE (reference sequence). Trimming stripped 2 bases from V and 0 bases from J, with 15 bases between. CDR3 in amino acids: CASSFGGQPSSYNEQFF. CDR3 in DNA: TGTGCCAGCAGCTTCGGGGGCCAACCGAGCTCCTACAATGAGCAGTTCTTC.